These 18 T cell receptor beta chains originate from one sample sequenced in a study of early T cells in non-severe SARS-CoV-2 infection (dated by TCRdb to the early 2020s). Library method: 5' RACE. Reads for this sample came from a NextSeq 500. TCRdb trimmed public reads at Q25 via fastp, called clones via MiXCR and kept in-frame beta chains. CDR3 protein sequences are deduplicated, and each keeps its most common genes and DNA. This sample comprises tens of thousands of distinct CDR3 sequences, roughly an eighth of them detected only once. The top ten clonotypes cover over 6% of the sample. Sequenced: whole blood. The receptors were gathered from an adult who was a healthcare worker with PCR-confirmed SARS-CoV-2 infection or an uninfected control (not recorded which).

The rearrangement joins TRBV2 to TRBJ1-5, with 8 bases matching TRBD1. Trimming took 6 bases from V and 5 from J; bases not matched to a gene: 6. This CDR3 is built from 14 residues. Germline values: CDR1 SNHLY, CDR2 FYNNEI. CDR3 residues: CASRNDRGYQPQHF. The DNA for the CDR3 is TGTGCCAGCAGGAACGACAGGGGATATCAGCCCCAGCATTTT.

This clonotype has just a few counts. The rearrangement links TRBV6-6 to TRBJ2-1; 7 bases are a match to TRBD2. The germline V gene has CDR1 MNHNY and CDR2 SVGAGI (reference sequence). The CDR3 is made up of 17 amino acids. J lost 8 bases, V lost 7 bases, and 20 bases had no gene match. CDR3 amino acids: CASIMGLAEGWGYEQFF. The CDR3, as DNA: TGTGCCAGCATAATGGGGCTAGCGGAGGGTTGGGGGTATGAGCAGTTCTTC.

The chain joins TRBV7-3 to TRBJ2-1; D gene ambiguous. The CDR3 has 13 amino acids. The V end lost 3 bases, the J end lost 5 bases, and 8 bases lay between the germline ends. The germline gives CDR1 SGHTA, CDR2 FQGTGA. The CDR3 reads CASSFGPDNEQFF. In nucleotides, the CDR3 is TGTGCCAGCAGCTTCGGACCCGACAATGAGCAGTTCTTC.

The rearrangement joins TRBV12-3 or TRBV12-4 to TRBJ2-7; D possibly corresponds to TRBD1 (6 bases). This CDR3 contains 14 residues. V was clipped by 3 bases and J by 2 bases, with 11 bases between them. The CDR3 loop is CASSLKTGPYEQYF. CDR3 DNA: TGTGCCAGCAGTTTGAAGACAGGTCCCTACGAGCAGTACTTC.

This clonotype was counted many times. This chain links TRBV12-3 or TRBV12-4 with TRBJ1-6, with TRBD1 as a possible D gene (6 bases). V was clipped by 3 bases and J by 7 bases, with 13 bases between them. The CDR3 contains 15 residues. This CDR3 reads CASSFTYRANSPLHF. The CDR3 nucleotides are TGTGCCAGCAGTTTTACGTACAGGGCGAATTCACCCCTCCACTTT.

This clonotype was seen only a few times. The chain combines TRBV7-9 with TRBJ1-1; tentatively, D is TRBD1 (5 bases). This CDR3 has 14 residues. Germline assignment: CDR1 SEHNR and CDR2 FQNEAQ (reference sequence). V gave up 5 bases and J gave up 4 bases, with 14 bases separating them. The CDR3 coding sequence is TGTGCCAGCAGCCGAGGAACAGGATTCACTGAAGCTTTCTTT. It yields the protein CASSRGTGFTEAFF.

This sequence joins TRBV30 and TRBJ2-1; 7 nucleotides agree with TRBD1. Germline V gives CDR1 GTSNPN, CDR2 SVGIG (reference sequence). V shed 5 bases, J shed 2 bases, and the junction held 9 bases outside the gene matches. This CDR3 is built from 15 residues. The chain's CDR3 is CAWGKGTEPYNEQFF. The CDR3 bases are TGTGCCTGGGGGAAAGGGACAGAACCCTACAATGAGCAGTTCTTC.

This rearrangement joins TRBV6-1 to TRBJ1-1; D unclear. V was pared by 2 bases and J by 7 bases, with 8 bases between. Germline V CDR1 and CDR2: MNHNS, SASEGT. This CDR3 has 12 amino acids. CDR3: CASSEFESEAFF. CDR3 sequence (DNA): TGTGCCAGCAGTGAATTCGAAAGTGAAGCTTTCTTT.

This clonotype was observed a handful of times. This chain links TRBV7-2 with TRBJ1-4; 8 bases line up with TRBD1. The CDR3 covers 16 residues. Germline assignment: CDR1 SGHTA and CDR2 FQGNSA. Unmatched junction bases numbered 9, after V lost 5 bases and J lost 4 bases. The CDR3 DNA follows: TGTGCCAGCAGCCGCCAATCACAGGGGGTTAATGAAAAACTGTTTTTT. It is translated as CASSRQSQGVNEKLFF.

There are many counts of this clonotype. The chain is built from TRBV19 and TRBJ2-3; TRBD2 agrees at 11 bases. The V and J ends lost 6 bases and 5 bases, in that order; junction bases with no gene match: 7. The germline gives CDR1 LNHDA, CDR2 SQIVND (reference sequence). The CDR3 length is 15 residues. The CDR3 region has the DNA TGTGCCAGTAGCCACCTAGCGGGAGGTGGAGATACGCAGTATTTT. Translating it yields CASSHLAGGGDTQYF.

The CDR3: CSAGRDGSYNEQFF. As DNA, the CDR3 is TGCAGTGCTGGCCGGGACGGCTCCTACAATGAGCAGTTCTTC. The chain links TRBV20-1 to TRBJ2-1; D could derive from TRBD1 or TRBD2 (5 bases each). CDR1 is DFQATT and CDR2 is SNEGSKA in the germline V gene (reference sequence). Trimming removed 5 bases at V and 0 bases at J, with 11 bases between. This CDR3 region has 14 residues.

This chain uses TRBV11-3 with TRBJ2-2, with 10 bases that match TRBD2. Germline V gives CDR1 SGHNT, CDR2 YENEEA. The CDR3 has 17 amino acids. The V segment lost 6 bases and the J segment 2 bases; nucleotides outside the gene matches: 9. CDR3 amino acids: CASSSDGLADNTGELFF. The CDR3 coding sequence is TGTGCCAGCAGTTCAGATGGACTAGCGGATAACACCGGGGAGCTGTTTTTT.

The chain uses TRBV11-2 and TRBJ2-4; a possible D gene is TRBD2 (6 bases). The V end was cut by 6 bases, the J end by 1 base, with 10 bases between. Germline assignment: CDR1 SGHAT and CDR2 FQNNGV. The CDR3 loop spans 14 amino acids. This CDR3 reads CASRLGGAKNIQYF. The CDR3 region has the DNA TGTGCCAGCAGACTGGGGGGTGCCAAAAACATTCAGTACTTC.

Ten or more counts support this clonotype. The rearrangement uses TRBV11-2 and TRBJ2-1; maybe TRBD2 (5 bases). CDR3 size: 17 residues. V lost 5 bases and J lost 0, with 17 bases in between. CDR1 SGHAT and CDR2 FQNNGV come from the germline V gene. The CDR3 spells CASSPEGDLSSYNEQFF. In nucleotides, the CDR3 is TGTGCCAGCAGCCCAGAGGGCGACTTGAGCTCCTACAATGAGCAGTTCTTC.

This clonotype was seen a few times. V gene TRBV21-1 combines with J gene TRBJ2-4; whether TRBD1, the table's D call, matches the DNA was not checked. TRBV21-1 is recorded as a pseudogene. The CDR3 covers 19 residues. The CDR3 DNA is TGTGCCAGCAGCAAAACAGGATTGGTCCGGCGGGGGGTTAAAAACATTCAGTACTTC. As protein: CASSKTGLVRRGVKNIQYF.

This chain links TRBV12-3 or TRBV12-4 with TRBJ2-7; 8 bases fit TRBD2. V gave up 6 bases and J gave up 6 bases; unmatched junction bases: 10. The CDR3 runs to 14 residues. The CDR3 protein is CASRTGTRAGEQYF. Written as DNA, the CDR3 is TGTGCCAGCAGGACCGGGACTAGGGCGGGCGAGCAGTACTTC.

A few counts support this clonotype. The chain combines TRBV7-8 with TRBJ2-7, with D possibly TRBD1 on 5 matching bases. There are 13 residues in the CDR3. Germline-derived CDR1 and CDR2 are SGHVS and FQNEAQ. Trimming removed 5 bases from V and 4 bases from J, with 12 bases in between. CDR3 nucleotides: TGTGCCAGCAGCACGTACACAGGATACGAGCAGTACTTC. Translation gives CASSTYTGYEQYF. Looking up the rest from reference TRBV7-8 and TRBJ2-7 gives the full variable domain: GAGVSQSPRYKVAKRGQDVALRCDPISGHVSLFWYQQALGQGPEFLTYFQNEAQLDKSGLPSDRFFAERPEGSVSTLKIQRTQQEDSAVYLCASSTYTGYEQYFGPGTRLTVT.

The CDR3 nucleotides are TGTGCCAGCAGCGTAGAGGACAGCCCCTCCTATAATTCACCCCTCCACTTT. Translating it yields CASSVEDSPSYNSPLHF. This sequence joins TRBV9 and TRBJ1-6; D is possibly TRBD1 (6 bases). Germline assignment: CDR1 SGDLS and CDR2 YYNGEE. There are 17 residues in the CDR3. The V end was cut by 0 bases, the J end by 0 bases, with 10 bases between.